This entry lists 28 T cell receptor beta chains sequenced from one sample in a study of cytomegalovirus exposure and HLA in healthy donors. The PCR made use of 60 Vbeta and 13 Jbeta primers. Clones were sequenced by immunoSEQ multiplex PCR, and TCRdb holds only the in-frame ones, with some missing. The sample has 85,000 to 130,000 clones; 82% are singletons. Sequenced input: PBMCs. Source of these receptors: a man in his fifties in good health and CMV-seronegative.

The V call is TRBV9, the J call TRBJ2-3; TRBD2 matches at 8 bases. This CDR3 contains 15 residues. Germline lookup yields CDR1 SGDLS and CDR2 YYNGEE. V shed 3 bases, J shed 3 bases, and the junction held 6 bases outside the gene matches. In DNA form, the CDR3 reads TGTGCCAGCAGCGACTTTTTAGCGGGGACAGATACGCAGTATTTT. Translated: CASSDFLAGTDTQYF.

The gene calls are TRBV9 and TRBJ1-3; weak D call: TRBD1 (6 bases). The CDR3 has 17 residues. Germline V gene lookup returns CDR1 SGDLS and CDR2 YYNGEE. V lost 2 bases and J lost 0, with 15 bases in between. The CDR3 DNA reads TGTGCCAGCAGCGTTGATCCAGGGGACCGCTCTGGAAACACCATATATTTT. Translation: CASSVDPGDRSGNTIYF.

This clone was detected many times. V usage is TRBV19 and J usage is TRBJ1-6, with 7 positions matching TRBD1. V lost 4 bases to trimming and J lost 6 bases; unmatched junction nucleotides: 6. The germline V gene has CDR1 LNHDA and CDR2 SQIVND (reference sequence). The CDR3 covers 15 residues. CDR3 region: CASSRQQGPNSPLHF. The CDR3 nucleotides are TGTGCCAGTAGTAGACAACAGGGGCCTAATTCACCCCTCCACTTT.

This chain joins TRBV9 and TRBJ2-2; a possible D gene is TRBD2 (7 bases). CDR3 length: 16 amino acids. Between the trimmed V and J ends, which lost 4 bases and 2 bases, there was a span of 15 bases. Looked up from germline, CDR1 is SGDLS and CDR2 is YYNGEE. CDR3: CASSPLGGENTGELFF. For the CDR3, the DNA is TGTGCCAGCAGCCCTTTAGGGGGGGAAAACACCGGGGAGCTGTTTTTT.

The J gene is TRBJ2-1, the V gene TRBV7-9; 10 nucleotides line up with TRBD1. This CDR3 contains 16 residues. The ends lost 6 bases at V and 7 bases at J; junction bases unmatched: 12. CDR1 and CDR2 (germline): SEHNR, FQNEAQ (reference sequence). CDR3 in DNA: TGTGCCAGCAGACCACCGGGACAGGGGTATTCGAATGAGCAGTTCTTC. Amino acids: CASRPPGQGYSNEQFF.

This clone turned up a few times. The chain uses TRBV18 and TRBJ2-2; weak D call: TRBD1 (5 bases). This CDR3 comprises 14 residues. The V end was cut by 2 bases, the J end by 2 bases, with 6 bases between. CDR1 and CDR2 (germline): KGHSH, LQKENI. The CDR3 loop reads CASSPDRNTGELFF. CDR3 DNA sequence: TGTGCCAGCTCACCAGACAGAAACACCGGGGAGCTGTTTTTT.

This clone has just one count. The chain couples TRBV7-9 to TRBJ2-5, with TRBD1 matching 8 bases. This CDR3 region has 13 residues. V was clipped by 5 bases and J by 4 bases; unmatched bases: 3. CDR1 is SEHNR, CDR2 FQNEAQ, per germline (reference sequence). CDR3 nucleotides: TGTGCCAGCAGCCGGACAGGGTTAGAGACCCAGTACTTC. This gives the protein CASSRTGLETQYF.

The rearrangement links TRBV7-6 to TRBJ2-7, with TRBD1 identical over 8 bases. The junction had 6 bases not matched to a gene; V was cut back by 6 bases and J by 5 bases. This CDR3 has 13 residues. CDR1 is SGHVS and CDR2 is FNYEAQ in the germline V gene. The DNA for the CDR3 is TGTGCCAGCAGTACAGGGGGTCGGAACGAGCAGTACTTC. Its protein product is CASSTGGRNEQYF.

The chain combines TRBV6-1 with TRBJ2-5; possible D gene TRBD2, 5 bases. V was trimmed by 0 bases and J by 3 bases, leaving 20 bases between them. In germline, CDR1 is MNHNS, CDR2 SASEGT. The CDR3 is 18 residues long. The CDR3 is CASSEARGLWEIEETQYF. Here the CDR3 DNA reads TGTGCCAGCAGTGAAGCTAGAGGTTTGTGGGAGATTGAAGAGACCCAGTACTTC.

V gene TRBV11-2 combines with J gene TRBJ1-1; no clear D. The CDR3 consists of 11 residues. V lost 5 bases and J lost 5, with 6 bases in between. The V gene's germline CDR1 is SGHAT and CDR2 FQNNGV. CDR3 in amino acids: CASSVRTEAFF. The CDR3 bases are TGTGCCAGCAGCGTGAGGACTGAAGCTTTCTTT.

The CDR3 DNA sequence: TGTGCCAGCAGCTACCACCCGGACAGCCGCACAGATACGCAGTATTTT. This gives the protein CASSYHPDSRTDTQYF. The chain couples TRBV5-6 to TRBJ2-3, with TRBD1 as a possible D gene (6 bases). CDR1 is SGHDT, CDR2 YYEEEE, per germline. Trimming shortened V by 3 bases and J by 1 base, and 15 bases separated the two germline ends. The CDR3 is 16 residues long.

The J gene is TRBJ1-5, the V gene TRBV4-2; D may be TRBD1 (6 bases). The CDR3 sequence is 15 residues long. V was trimmed by 1 base and J by 0 bases, leaving 7 bases between them. Germline-derived CDR1 and CDR2 are LGHNA and YNFKEQ. Here the CDR3 DNA reads TGTGCCAGCAGCCAAGGGACAGATAGCAATCAGCCCCAGCATTTT. Its protein product is CASSQGTDSNQPQHF.

This chain uses TRBV25-1 with TRBJ1-5; 9 positions match TRBD1. The CDR3 consists of 14 residues. Germline V gene sequence: CDR1 MGHDK, CDR2 SYGVNS. V lost 6 bases to trimming and J lost 5 bases; unmatched junction nucleotides: 5. CDR3 DNA sequence: TGTGCCAGCAGAGAAACAGGGGGCGATCAGCCCCAGCATTTT. It translates to CASRETGGDQPQHF. The whole variable domain, filled in from reference TRBV25-1 and TRBJ1-5, reads EADIYQTPRYLVIGTGKKITLECSQTMGHDKMYWYQQDPGMELHLIHYSYGVNSTEKGDLSSESTVSRIRTEHFPLTLESARPSHTSQYLCASRETGGDQPQHFGDGTRLSIL.

V usage is TRBV5-8 and J usage is TRBJ1-5; D is uncertain. The germline V gene has CDR1 SGHTS and CDR2 YDEGEE. The CDR3 spans 15 residues. V lost 0 bases and J lost 6, with 13 bases in between. The CDR3 DNA reads as TGTGCCAGCAGCTTGGGAGGTCGGTTCAGTCAGCCCCAGCATTTT. Translation: CASSLGGRFSQPQHF.

The chain couples TRBV5-1 to TRBJ1-3; D perhaps matches TRBD1 (6 bases). The CDR3 totals 15 residues. The germline V gene encodes CDR1 SGHRS and CDR2 YFSETQ. Trimming removed 0 bases from V and 4 bases from J, with 11 bases in between. CDR3 nucleotides: TGCGCCAGCAGCTTGGTCGCAGGGGAAGGAAACACCATATATTTT. Amino acid sequence: CASSLVAGEGNTIYF.

V and J are TRBV15 and TRBJ1-2; D perhaps matches TRBD1 (5 bases). Per germline, CDR1 LNHNV and CDR2 YYDKDF (reference sequence). The CDR3 is 14 residues long. With 5 bases removed from V and 4 bases from J, the gap between germline ends came to 14 bases. CDR3 in DNA: TGTGCCACCAGCGACGGGGGAACTGGCTATGGCTACACCTTC. This codes for CATSDGGTGYGYTF.

The sample holds a few counts of this clone. The chain is built from TRBV5-1 and TRBJ2-3; 12 bases are a match to TRBD2. Germline loops: CDR1 SGHRS, CDR2 YFSETQ. This CDR3 is built from 16 residues. With 4 bases clipped from V and 6 bases from J, the junction kept 9 bases outside the gene matches. Here the CDR3 reads CASSQGLAGRPDTQYF. In DNA, the CDR3 is TGCGCCAGCAGCCAGGGACTAGCGGGTCGTCCGGATACGCAGTATTTT.

The V gene is TRBV7-3, the J gene TRBJ2-3; 7 bases align to TRBD1. This CDR3 contains 15 residues. V gave up 3 bases and J gave up 0 bases; unmatched junction bases: 3. CDR1 is SGHTA, CDR2 FQGTGA, per germline. CDR3: CASSFEGASTDTQYF. The CDR3 DNA sequence: TGTGCCAGCAGCTTCGAGGGGGCTAGCACAGATACGCAGTATTTT. Looking up the rest from reference TRBV7-3 and TRBJ2-3 gives the full variable domain: GAGVSQTPSNKVTEKGKYVELRCDPISGHTALYWYRQSLGQGPEFLIYFQGTGAADDSGLPNDRFFAVRPEGSVSTLKIQRTERGDSAVYLCASSFEGASTDTQYFGPGTRLTVL.

The chain couples TRBV4-2 to TRBJ2-3; 8 bases fit TRBD2. Unmatched junction bases numbered 15, after V lost 5 bases and J lost 8 bases. CDR3 length: 16 residues. Germline CDR1 reads LGHNA; CDR2 reads YNFKEQ. The DNA for the CDR3 is TGTGCCAGCAGCTTGAGTGATAGCGGGGCTTTTACTACGCAGTATTTT. Protein sequence: CASSLSDSGAFTTQYF.

The gene calls are TRBV5-1 and TRBJ2-5; D not resolved. The J call may not be correct, given that the DNA end is closer to TRBJ2-7. The CDR3 sequence is 11 residues long. Germline V gene data show CDR1 as SGHRS and CDR2 as YFSETQ. CDR3 nucleotides: TGCGCCAGCAGCTCTACCACCGAGCAGTACTTC. Residues: CASSSTTEQYF.

The V gene is TRBV28, the J gene TRBJ1-1; 7 nucleotides agree with TRBD1. The trim removed 3 bases at V and 9 bases at J, leaving 4 bases unmatched. The CDR3 sequence is 12 residues long. CDR1 MDHEN and CDR2 SYDVKM come from the germline V gene. The CDR3 loop reads CASSFRDSKAFF. The CDR3 nucleotides are TGTGCCAGCAGTTTCCGGGACAGCAAAGCTTTCTTT.

The chain is built from TRBV2 and TRBJ2-7; D might be TRBD2 (6 bases). This CDR3 has 13 amino acids. Germline CDR1 SNHLY, CDR2 FYNNEI. Trimming shortened V by 4 bases and J by 6 bases, and 13 bases separated the two germline ends. The DNA of the CDR3 is TGTGCCAGCAGTGTTGGGGGGAAGGGCGAGCAGTACTTC. It encodes CASSVGGKGEQYF.

Ten or more counts support this clone. This chain connects TRBV5-4 to TRBJ2-1; D might be TRBD1 (6 bases). Trimming took 4 bases from V and 3 from J, leaving 11 bases between them. The CDR3 extends over 14 amino acids. Germline CDR1 reads SGHNT; CDR2 reads YYREEE (reference sequence). The CDR3 spells CASSKGQLYNEQFF. CDR3 nucleotide sequence: TGTGCCAGCAGCAAGGGACAACTCTACAATGAGCAGTTCTTC.

V and J are TRBV11-2 and TRBJ2-1; D is unclear. The germline V and J ends were trimmed by 0 bases and 15 bases, with 18 bases remaining between them. Germline V gene lookup returns CDR1 SGHAT and CDR2 FQNNGV. This CDR3 comprises 14 residues. CDR3 bases: TGTGCCAGCAGCTTAGAACGACACTCAGTTAGTAGGTTCTTC. Translated: CASSLERHSVSRFF.

The chain has TRBV6-4 and TRBJ1-3, with D uncertain. The germline V and J ends were trimmed by 5 bases and 7 bases, with 18 bases remaining between them. CDR3 length equals 15 residues. Germline assignment: CDR1 MRHNA and CDR2 SNTAGT. Written as DNA, the CDR3 is TGTGCCAGCAGTTATGACGTTGGGCCATGGAACACCATATATTTT. Protein sequence: CASSYDVGPWNTIYF.

This chain joins TRBV6-4 and TRBJ1-2, with 8 nucleotides matching TRBD1. Germline trimming cut 10 bases from V and 2 bases from J; bases unmatched to any gene: 15. Germline V lookup: CDR1 MRHNA, CDR2 SNTAGT. There are 16 residues in the CDR3. CDR3 DNA sequence: TGTGCCACCAAAGGCCCTAGGACAGGGCCGAACTATGGCTACACCTTC. This sequence encodes CATKGPRTGPNYGYTF.

The CDR3 bases are TGTGCCAGCAGTTTAGCTAGCGGGGGGAGCACAGATACGCAGTATTTT. Translation gives CASSLASGGSTDTQYF. V usage is TRBV28 and J usage is TRBJ2-3, with TRBD2 identical over 11 bases. V lost 2 bases to trimming and J lost 0 bases; unmatched junction nucleotides: 1. CDR1 MDHEN and CDR2 SYDVKM come from the germline V gene. The CDR3 length is 16 residues.

The rearrangement links TRBV10-3 to TRBJ1-1; TRBD1 matches at 9 bases. Germline assignment: CDR1 ENHRY and CDR2 SYGVKD. Losses at the gene ends were 2 bases for V and 2 bases for J; bases not matched to a gene: 9. The CDR3 contains 17 residues. CDR3 loop: CAISEPTGGRENTEAFF. CDR3 DNA: TGTGCCATCAGTGAGCCCACAGGGGGCAGGGAAAACACTGAAGCTTTCTTT.